This TCR beta chain was found in a study of blood T cells in healthy people across ages. Study-wide results and caveats: Lack of knowledge of donor CMV status possibly confounded expanded clonotype changes. Getting older went along with TCR beta diversity per million T cells dropping roughly linearly.

A second PCR of 7 to 11 cycles used a sample-barcoded 5' primer and a J-beta primer mix. From the 5' RACE reads, TCRdb called clonotypes with MiXCR, one entry per CDR3 protein. This sample has over 1,500,000 distinct CDR3 sequences, with 39% found just once. Turning to this clonotype: Antigen: not known. Relative to the germline gene, one junction end is altered; a read error may explain this.

Germline lookup yields CDR1 MNHEY and CDR2 SVGEGT. This CDR3 contains 14 residues. V and J are TRBV6-2 or TRBV6-3 and TRBJ2-5; D ambiguous. Sample: blood. The receptor's source is a human donor in good health. CDR3 loop: CASSYSFNIETQYF. The CDR3 nucleotides read TGTGCCAGCAGCTACTCGTTCAATATAGAGACCCAGTACTTC.